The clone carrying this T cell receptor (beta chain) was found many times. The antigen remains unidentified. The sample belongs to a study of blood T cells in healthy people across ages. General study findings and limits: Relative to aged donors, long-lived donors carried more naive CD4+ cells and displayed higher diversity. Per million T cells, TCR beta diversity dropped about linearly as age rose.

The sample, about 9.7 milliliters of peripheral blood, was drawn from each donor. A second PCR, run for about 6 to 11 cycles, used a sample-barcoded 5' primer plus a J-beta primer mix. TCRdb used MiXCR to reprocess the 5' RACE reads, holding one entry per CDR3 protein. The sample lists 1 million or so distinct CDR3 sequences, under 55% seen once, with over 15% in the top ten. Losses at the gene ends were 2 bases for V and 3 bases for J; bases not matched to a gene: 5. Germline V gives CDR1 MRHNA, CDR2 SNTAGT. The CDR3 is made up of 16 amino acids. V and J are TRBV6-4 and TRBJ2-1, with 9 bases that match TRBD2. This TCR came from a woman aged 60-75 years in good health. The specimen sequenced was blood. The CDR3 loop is CASSDRPSGNYNEQFF. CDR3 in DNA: TGTGCCAGCAGTGACCGTCCTAGCGGGAACTACAATGAGCAGTTCTTC.